This T cell receptor beta chain was recorded in a study of cytomegalovirus exposure and HLA in healthy donors. Amplification used 60 Vbeta primers and 13 Jbeta primers. The assay was immunoSEQ multiplex PCR, and TCRdb's table has in-frame clones only and misses some. Here the sample spans about 130,000 clones, 80% being singletons. Germline-derived CDR1 and CDR2 are SGHNT and YYREEE (reference sequence). This CDR3 spans 14 amino acids. V was pared by 4 bases and J by 3 bases, with 3 bases of the junction left unmatched. The receptor comes from a man younger than 40 in good health and CMV-seronegative. The chain links TRBV5-4 to TRBJ2-7; 11 bases map to TRBD2. Sequenced material: PBMCs. The chain's CDR3 is CASSQGLAVYEQYF. The CDR3 region has the DNA TGTGCCAGCAGCCAGGGACTAGCGGTCTACGAGCAGTACTTC.